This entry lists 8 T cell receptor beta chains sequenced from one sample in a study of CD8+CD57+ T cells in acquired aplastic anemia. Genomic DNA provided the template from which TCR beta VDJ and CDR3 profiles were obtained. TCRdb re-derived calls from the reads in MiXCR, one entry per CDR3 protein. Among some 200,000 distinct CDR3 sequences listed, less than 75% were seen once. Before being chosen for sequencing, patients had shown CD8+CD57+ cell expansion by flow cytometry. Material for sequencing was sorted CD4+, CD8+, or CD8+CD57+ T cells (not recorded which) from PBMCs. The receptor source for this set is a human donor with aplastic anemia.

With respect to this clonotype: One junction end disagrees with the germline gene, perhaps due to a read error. CDR3 sequence reads: CASSEFWDAGEPFF. The DNA of the CDR3 is TGCGCCAGCAGTGAGTTCTGGGACGCCGGGGAGCCGTTTTTT. The chain is built from TRBV10-1 and TRBJ2-2, with D perhaps being TRBD1 or TRBD2 (5 bases each). CDR1 and CDR2 (germline): WNHNN, SYGVQD (reference sequence). The CDR3 extends over 14 amino acids.

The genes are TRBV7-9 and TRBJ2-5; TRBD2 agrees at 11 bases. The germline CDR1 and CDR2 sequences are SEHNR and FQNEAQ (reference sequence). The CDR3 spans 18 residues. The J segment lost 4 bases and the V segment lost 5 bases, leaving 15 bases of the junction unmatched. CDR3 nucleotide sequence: TGTGCCAGCAGCCCGGGAGGAGGTAGCGGGAGGGCTGGAGAGACCCAGTACTTC. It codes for CASSPGGGSGRAGETQYF.

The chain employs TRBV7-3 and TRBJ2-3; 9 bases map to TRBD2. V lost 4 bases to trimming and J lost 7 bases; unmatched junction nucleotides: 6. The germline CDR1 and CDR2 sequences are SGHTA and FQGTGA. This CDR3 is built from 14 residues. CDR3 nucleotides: TGTGCCAGCAGCTCGCGCGGGGGGGCAAATACGCAGTATTTT. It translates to CASSSRGGANTQYF.

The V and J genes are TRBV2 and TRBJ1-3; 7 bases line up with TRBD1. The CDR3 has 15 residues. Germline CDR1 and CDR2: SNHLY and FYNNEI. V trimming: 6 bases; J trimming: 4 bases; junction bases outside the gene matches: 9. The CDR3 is CASSLRQGGGNTIYF. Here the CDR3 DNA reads TGTGCCAGCAGCCTAAGACAGGGTGGAGGAAACACCATATATTTT.

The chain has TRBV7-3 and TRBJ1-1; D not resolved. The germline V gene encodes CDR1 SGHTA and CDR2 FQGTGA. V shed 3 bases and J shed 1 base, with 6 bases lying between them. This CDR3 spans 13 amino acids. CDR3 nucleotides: TGTGCCAGCAGCTTCGACCCGAACACTGAAGCTTTCTTT. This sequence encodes CASSFDPNTEAFF.

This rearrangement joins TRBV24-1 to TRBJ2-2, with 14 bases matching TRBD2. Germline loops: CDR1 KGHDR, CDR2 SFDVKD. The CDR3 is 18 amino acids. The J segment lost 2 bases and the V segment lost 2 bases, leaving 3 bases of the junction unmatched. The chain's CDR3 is CATSDWGLAGENTGELFF. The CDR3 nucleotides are TGTGCCACCAGTGATTGGGGACTAGCGGGGGAAAACACCGGGGAGCTGTTTTTT.

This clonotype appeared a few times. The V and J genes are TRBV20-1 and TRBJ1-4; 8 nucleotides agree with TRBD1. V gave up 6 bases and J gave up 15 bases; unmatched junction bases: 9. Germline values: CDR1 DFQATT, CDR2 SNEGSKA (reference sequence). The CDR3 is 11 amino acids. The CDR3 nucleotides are TGCAGTGCCGCGGGACAGGCGGTTGTGTTTTTT. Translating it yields CSAAGQAVVFF.

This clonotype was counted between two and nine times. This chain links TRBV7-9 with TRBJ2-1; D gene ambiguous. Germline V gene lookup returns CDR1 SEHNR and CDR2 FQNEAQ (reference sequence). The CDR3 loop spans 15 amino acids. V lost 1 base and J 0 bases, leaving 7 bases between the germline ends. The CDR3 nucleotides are TGTGCCAGCAGCTTAGAGGCAAGCTCCTACAATGAGCAGTTCTTC. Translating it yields CASSLEASSYNEQFF.